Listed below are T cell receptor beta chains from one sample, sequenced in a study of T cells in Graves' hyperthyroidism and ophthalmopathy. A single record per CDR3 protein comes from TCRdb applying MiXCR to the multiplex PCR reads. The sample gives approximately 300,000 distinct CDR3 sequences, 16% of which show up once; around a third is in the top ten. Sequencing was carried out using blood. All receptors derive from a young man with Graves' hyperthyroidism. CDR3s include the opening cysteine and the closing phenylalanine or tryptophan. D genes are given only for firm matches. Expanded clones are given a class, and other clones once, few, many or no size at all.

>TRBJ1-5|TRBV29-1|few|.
TGCAGCGTTACTACAGGGAGCCGTAATCAGCCCCAGCATTTT
CSVTTGSRNQPQHF
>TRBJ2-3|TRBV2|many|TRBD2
TGTGCCGACGGACTAGCGGGACTCAATACGCAGTATTTT
CADGLAGLNTQYF
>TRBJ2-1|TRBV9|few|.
TGTGCCAGCAGCGTAGGAGACAATGAGCAGTTCTTC
CASSVGDNEQFF
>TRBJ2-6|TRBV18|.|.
TGTGCCAGCTCACCAGGCGCCCTCTTGGCCGTCCTGACTTTC
CASSPGALLAVLTF
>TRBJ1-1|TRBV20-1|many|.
TGCAGTGCTAGAGCGCCAGGGAGCGACACTGAAGCTTTCTTT
CSARAPGSDTEAFF
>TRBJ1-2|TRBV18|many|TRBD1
TGTGCCAGCTCACAACAGGGGGCAGCGGACTATGGCTACACCTTC
CASSQQGAADYGYTF
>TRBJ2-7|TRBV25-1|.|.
TGTGCCAGCAGTGATTGGCAGGCTGGCGCCTACGAGCAGTACTTC
CASSDWQAGAYEQYF
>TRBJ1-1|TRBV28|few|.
TGTGCCAGCAGTTTATGGGGGGGGCGCATTATCTCTGAAGCTTTCTTT
CASSLWGGRIISEAFF
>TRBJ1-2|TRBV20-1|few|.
TGCAGTGCTAGAGAGGACGGGAACTATGGCTACACCTTC
CSAREDGNYGYTF
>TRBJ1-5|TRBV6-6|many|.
TGTGCCAGCAGTTACTTTCAAGGCAATCAGCCCCAGCATTTT
CASSYFQGNQPQHF
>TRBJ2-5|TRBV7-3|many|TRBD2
TGTGCCAGCAGCCCGGGGGGAGGCGAGGAGACCCAGTACTTC
CASSPGGGEETQYF
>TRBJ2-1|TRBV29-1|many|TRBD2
TGCAGCGTTGAAAGTAGCGGGAGGACCAATGAGCAGTTCTTC
CSVESSGRTNEQFF
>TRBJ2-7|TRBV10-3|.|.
TGTGCCATCCGCGCAGAAAACTACGAGCAGTACTTC
CAIRAENYEQYF
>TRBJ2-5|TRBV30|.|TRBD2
TGTGCCTGGAGTGAAGTGCGGGAGCGGGAGACCCAGTACTTC
CAWSEVRERETQYF
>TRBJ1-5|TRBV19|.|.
TGTGCCAGTAGTATGGAAACAGGTATAGATCAGCCCCAGCATTTT
CASSMETGIDQPQHF
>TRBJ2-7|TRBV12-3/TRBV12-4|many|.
TGTGCCAGCAGTTTTGGGCTCGCCTCCTACGAGCAGTACTTC
CASSFGLASYEQYF
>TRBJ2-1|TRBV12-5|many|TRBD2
TGTGCTAGTGGTTTGGTAGGGGGCGGGAGGGTGAATGAGCAGTTCTTC
CASGLVGGGRVNEQFF
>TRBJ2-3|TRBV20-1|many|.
TGCAGTGCTAGAGAGGCAGAGTCGGGTACGCAGTATTTT
CSAREAESGTQYF
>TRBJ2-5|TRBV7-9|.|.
TGTGCCAGCAGTCACAGGCACCAAGAGACCCAGTACTTC
CASSHRHQETQYF
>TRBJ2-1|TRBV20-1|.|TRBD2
TGCAGTGCTAGTTCAAGACTAGCGGGATTAAACTCCTACAATGAGCAGTTCTTC
CSASSRLAGLNSYNEQFF
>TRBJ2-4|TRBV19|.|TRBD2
TGTGCCAGTAGTGCACGGACTAGCGGGGGGGTTCGAGACATTCAGTACTTC
CASSARTSGGVRDIQYF
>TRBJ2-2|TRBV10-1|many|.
TGCGCCAGCAGTGAGCGGGAGACCGGGGAGCTGTTTTTT
CASSERETGELFF
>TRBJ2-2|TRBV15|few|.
TGTGCCACCAGCAGAGCGGTCAGGAACACCGGGGAGCTGTTTTTT
CATSRAVRNTGELFF
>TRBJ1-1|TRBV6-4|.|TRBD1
TGTGCCAGCAGTTACACACAGGGGGCGGGGGCGGCTTTCTTT
CASSYTQGAGAAFF
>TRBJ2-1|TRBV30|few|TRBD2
TGTGCCTGGAGTCTAGCGGGACCTCAGCAGTTCTTC
CAWSLAGPQQFF
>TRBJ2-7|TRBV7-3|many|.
TGTGCCAGCAGCTTAGGGAACAGCCCCTACGAGCAGTACTTC
CASSLGNSPYEQYF
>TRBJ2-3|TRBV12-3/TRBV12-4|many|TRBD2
TGTGCCAGCAGCCCAGGGACTAGGGGAGGAGATACGCAGTATTTT
CASSPGTRGGDTQYF
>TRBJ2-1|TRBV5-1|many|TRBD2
TGCGCCAGCAGCTTGGGGCGTTTGGGACTAGTGGATAACAATGAGCAGTTCTTC
CASSLGRLGLVDNNEQFF
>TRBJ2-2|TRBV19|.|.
TGTGCCAGTAGTATTTCGCGGAACACCGGGGAGCTGTTTTTT
CASSISRNTGELFF
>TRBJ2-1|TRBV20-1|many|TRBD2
TGCAGTGCCTCGGGCGCTAGCGGGAGATCGGTTTATGAGCAGTTCTTC
CSASGASGRSVYEQFF
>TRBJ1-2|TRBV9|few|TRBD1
TGTGCCAGCAGCCCCCAGGCGGGACAGGGGTTATATGGCTACACCTTC
CASSPQAGQGLYGYTF
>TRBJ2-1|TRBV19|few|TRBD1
TGTGCCAGTAGCCCGGACAGGGATGAGCAGTTCTTC
CASSPDRDEQFF